This is a list of T cell receptor beta chains from one sample in a study of regulatory T cells in long-lasting Graves disease. MiXCR, applied by TCRdb to the multiplex PCR reads, yields one record per CDR3 protein. This sample has approximately 540,000 distinct CDR3 sequences, with more than 10% found just once. Another study also made use of these data, one on T cells in Graves' hyperthyroidism and ophthalmopathy.

The starting material was peripheral blood mononuclear cells (PBMCs), obtained at new diagnosis, from a patient treated with antithyroid drugs. The receptors shown here come from a woman aged 25 to 39 with Graves disease. Each CDR3 is given without its conserved first and last residue. Rows give clone size only sometimes, using once, few, many, or a class for an expanded clone.

v_call | clone_size | cdr3_aa
TRBV7-9 | many | ASSLASQGSGYT
TRBV2 | many | ASRTGGTYGYT
TRBV6-1 | few | ASSRGSETEAF
TRBV6-9 | many | ASSYEGVGPGELF
TRBV6-2/TRBV6-3 | many | ASSMTSGSSYEQY
TRBV7-2 | many | ASSLRGGGLVRYEQY
TRBV6-2/TRBV6-3 | few | ASSYSPGGVDEQF
TRBV20-1 | many | SARDRRGGSEAF
TRBV5-5 | few | ASSLEDLNIQY
TRBV30 | many | AWSALAGVSLGQF
TRBV6-2/TRBV6-3 | few | ASSYPTHSDLAKNIQY
TRBV27 | - | ASSLMLRGEAF
TRBV3-1 | few | ASSPLVTGELF
TRBV9 | few | ASSPSGETEAF
TRBV11-1 | many | ASSLNSWSYNEQF
TRBV2 | many | ASRKGLAATYEQY
TRBV27 | - | ASSLKLGGATNEQF
TRBV14 | many | ASSQTSYEQY
TRBV28 | many | ASSPTAREETQY
TRBV6-9 | few | ASSYGTREQY
TRBV20-1 | - | SAWDRGPGFEAF
TRBV29-1 | many | SGHYYNEQF
TRBV4-3 | many | ASSQGAPGTGPYGYT
TRBV28 | many | ASSALANSYNEQF